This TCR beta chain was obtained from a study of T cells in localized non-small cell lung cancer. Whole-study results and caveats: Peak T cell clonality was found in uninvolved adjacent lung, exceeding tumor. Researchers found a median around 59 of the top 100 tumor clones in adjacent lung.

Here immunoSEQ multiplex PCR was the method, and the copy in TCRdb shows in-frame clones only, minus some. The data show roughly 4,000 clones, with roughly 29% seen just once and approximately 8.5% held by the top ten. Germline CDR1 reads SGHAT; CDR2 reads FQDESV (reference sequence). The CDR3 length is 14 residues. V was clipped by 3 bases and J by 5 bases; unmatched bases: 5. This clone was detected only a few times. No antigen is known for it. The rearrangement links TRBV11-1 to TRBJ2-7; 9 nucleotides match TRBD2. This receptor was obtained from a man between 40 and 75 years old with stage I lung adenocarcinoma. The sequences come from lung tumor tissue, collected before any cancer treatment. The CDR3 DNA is TGTGCCAGCAGCTTCCCGGGACTAGCAAACGAGCAGTACTTC. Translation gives CASSFPGLANEQYF.